These 26 T cell receptor beta chains were sequenced from one sample in a study of human T cells and chemical hapten exposure. The time point was: pre-sensitization, week 0. Treatment in this sample: therapeutic diphenylcyclopropenone sensitization with weekly scalp DPC. From the RACE reads, TCRdb called clonotypes with MiXCR, one entry per CDR3 protein. The data show about 60,000 distinct CDR3 sequences, about 11% seen once. This specimen was whole blood, taken in connection with sensitization to the hapten diphenylcyclopropenone (DPC). The receptors derive from a woman aged 40 to 55 with alopecia areata. Some clones in this sample may be carry-over from other donors' samples.

This clonotype was seen repeatedly, ten times or more. The CDR3 bases are TGTGCCAGCAGCGGGCAGACAGGGTCCAACACCGGGGAGCTGTTTTTT. It specifies CASSGQTGSNTGELFF. The chain uses TRBV5-4 and TRBJ2-2; TRBD1 matches 7 bases. The CDR3 sequence is 16 residues long. Germline-derived CDR1 and CDR2 are SGHNT and YYREEE (reference sequence). Losses at the gene ends were 4 bases for V and 2 bases for J; bases not matched to a gene: 8.

This clonotype was seen a handful of times. The chain has TRBV29-1 and TRBJ2-2; D remains ambiguous. Germline values: CDR1 SQVTM, CDR2 ANQGSEA. This CDR3 contains 15 residues. Trimming cost V 1 base and J 2 bases, with 11 bases left between them. CDR3 in DNA: TGCAGCGTTGAAGTGTCGACCAGTAACACCGGGGAGCTGTTTTTT. Its translation: CSVEVSTSNTGELFF.

This clonotype was found a few times. The chain employs TRBV29-1 and TRBJ1-5, with D perhaps TRBD1 (6 bases). This CDR3 spans 13 amino acids. CDR1 is SQVTM and CDR2 is ANQGSEA in the germline V gene. The ends were cut back, 0 bases at V and 6 bases at J, with 9 bases in the middle. CDR3 region: CSVEDGRGQPQHF. CDR3 nucleotide sequence: TGCAGCGTTGAAGATGGCAGGGGTCAGCCCCAGCATTTT.

This clonotype showed up many times. This sequence joins TRBV12-3 or TRBV12-4 and TRBJ1-2; 7 nucleotides line up with TRBD1. Germline trimming cut 5 bases from V and 5 bases from J; bases unmatched to any gene: 5. The CDR3 extends over 13 amino acids. This CDR3 reads CASSLGTVYGYTF. In DNA, the CDR3 is TGTGCCAGCAGTCTTGGGACAGTTTATGGCTACACCTTC.

This clonotype was seen ten or more times. V usage is TRBV4-2 and J usage is TRBJ2-5; 10 bases fit TRBD2. This CDR3 region has 16 residues. CDR1 LGHNA and CDR2 YNFKEQ come from the germline V gene. After removal of 0 bases from V and 7 bases from J, the junction contained 8 bases not matched to a gene. CDR3 DNA: TGTGCCAGCAGCCAAGATATGTCGCTAGCGGGGGTGACCCAGTACTTC. It yields the protein CASSQDMSLAGVTQYF.

The chain uses TRBV5-4 and TRBJ1-2; TRBD1 matches at 10 bases. Germline V gene data show CDR1 as SGHNT and CDR2 as YYREEE (reference sequence). There are 14 residues in the CDR3. V lost 5 bases, J lost 2 bases, and 3 bases stayed unmatched. As DNA, the CDR3 is TGTGCCAGCAGACAGGACAGGGGGAACTATGGCTACACCTTC. This encodes CASRQDRGNYGYTF.

This clonotype came up a few times. V gene TRBV7-8 combines with J gene TRBJ1-4; perhaps TRBD1 as D (5 bases). The V end lost 3 bases, the J end lost 10 bases, and 21 bases lay between the germline ends. Germline V gives CDR1 SGHVS, CDR2 FQNEAQ. The CDR3 is 16 residues long. CDR3 loop: CASSLGSGTMMGKLFF. CDR3 coding DNA: TGTGCCAGCAGCTTGGGGAGCGGGACCATGATGGGAAAACTGTTTTTT.

The chain couples TRBV2 to TRBJ2-3, with TRBD1 matching 7 bases. Per the germline V gene, CDR1 is SNHLY and CDR2 is FYNNEI. The CDR3 is 16 residues long. V lost 5 bases to trimming and J lost 3 bases; unmatched junction nucleotides: 11. CDR3 DNA: TGTGCCAGCAGTTTAGGGACAGCTCCTGGGACAGATACGCAGTATTTT. Translating gives CASSLGTAPGTDTQYF.

This clonotype appeared a few times. The V call is TRBV4-3, the J call TRBJ2-5, with TRBD1 matching 8 bases. The CDR3 runs to 15 residues. CDR1 LGHNA and CDR2 YSLEER come from the germline V gene. V was clipped by 0 bases and J by 5 bases; unmatched bases: 5. CDR3 loop: CASSQEGTGWETQYF. Here the CDR3 DNA reads TGCGCCAGCAGCCAAGAAGGGACAGGCTGGGAGACCCAGTACTTC.

J is TRBJ1-6 and V is TRBV11-2; TRBD1 is a possible D gene (5 bases). V gave up 1 base and J gave up 4 bases, with 14 bases separating them. CDR1 and CDR2 from the germline V gene are SGHAT and FQNNGV. The CDR3 loop spans 17 amino acids. The CDR3 protein is CASSLAVPRQYNSPLHF. DNA for the CDR3: TGTGCCAGCAGCTTAGCGGTCCCGCGACAGTATAATTCACCCCTCCACTTT.

This clonotype was seen ten or more times. The chain carries TRBV29-1 and TRBJ2-1, with D perhaps matching TRBD1 or TRBD2 (6 bases each). Germline V gene sequence: CDR1 SQVTM, CDR2 ANQGSEA. The CDR3 is 13 residues long. The V gene lost 4 bases and the J gene lost 6 bases, with 13 bases spanning the gap. This CDR3 is CSVAGGPGNEQFF. The CDR3 nucleotides read TGCAGCGTTGCTGGGGGGCCAGGCAATGAGCAGTTCTTC.

A few counts support this clonotype. The chain couples TRBV20-1 to TRBJ2-5; the match to TRBD2 covers 13 bases. This CDR3 region has 15 residues. The ends lost 2 bases at V and 6 bases at J; junction bases unmatched: 6. Germline V CDR1 and CDR2: DFQATT, SNEGSKA (reference sequence). CDR3 nucleotide sequence: TGCAGTGCTAGAACTAGCGGGGGGGACGCGAAGACCCAGTACTTC. Translation gives CSARTSGGDAKTQYF.

The J gene is TRBJ2-1, the V gene TRBV7-9; D possibly matches TRBD1 or TRBD2 (5 bases each). Germline CDR1 SEHNR, CDR2 FQNEAQ (reference sequence). The CDR3 contains 19 residues. Trimming shortened V by 1 base and J by 1 base, and 20 bases separated the two germline ends. CDR3 sequence reads: CASSLVPGDGTFSYNEQFF. The DNA of the CDR3 is TGTGCCAGCAGCTTAGTCCCTGGGGACGGGACCTTTTCCTACAATGAGCAGTTCTTC. Using reference TRBV7-9 and TRBJ2-1 for the parts outside the CDR3, the full variable domain is DTGVSQNPRHKITKRGQNVTFRCDPISEHNRLYWYRQTLGQGPEFLTYFQNEAQLEKSRLLSDRFSAERPKGSFSTLEIQRTEQGDSAMYLCASSLVPGDGTFSYNEQFFGPGTRLTVL.

This clonotype was seen at least ten times. The V gene is TRBV19, the J gene TRBJ1-5; D unclear. Germline V CDR1 and CDR2: LNHDA, SQIVND (reference sequence). The V and J ends lost 3 bases and 3 bases respectively, with 12 bases between them. This CDR3 spans 15 amino acids. CDR3 bases: TGTGCCAGTAGTATGGAGTCCCACTCCAATCAGCCCCAGCATTTT. This translates into CASSMESHSNQPQHF.

This clonotype was counted a few times. The CDR3 protein is CASSPKNEKLFF. The CDR3, as DNA: TGTGCCAGCTCACCGAAGAATGAAAAACTGTTTTTT. The chain couples TRBV18 to TRBJ1-4; D gene ambiguous. Germline assignment: CDR1 KGHSH and CDR2 LQKENI. This CDR3 is 12 amino acids long. V was shortened by 3 bases and J by 5 bases, with 4 bases between the two germline ends.

This clonotype was found many times. J is TRBJ2-1 and V is TRBV20-1, with 10 bases fitting TRBD1. This CDR3 region has 13 residues. CDR1 is DFQATT and CDR2 is SNEGSKA in the germline V gene (reference sequence). Trimming took 6 bases from V and 8 from J; bases not matched to a gene: 7. In DNA form, the CDR3 reads TGCAGTGCCGACGACAGGGGGCCGGATGAGCAGTTCTTC. Protein: CSADDRGPDEQFF.

The sample holds a few counts of this clonotype. This chain joins TRBV7-9 and TRBJ1-1, with a possible D match to TRBD1 (6 bases). The V gene's germline CDR1 is SEHNR and CDR2 FQNEAQ (reference sequence). The V and J ends lost 9 bases and 7 bases respectively, with 15 bases between them. This CDR3 has 12 amino acids. Here the CDR3 reads CASGGQVGEAFF. The CDR3 DNA follows: TGTGCCAGTGGGGGGCAGGTCGGTGAAGCTTTCTTT.

The chain combines TRBV9 with TRBJ2-7, with D uncertain. The CDR3 is 14 residues long. Germline lookup yields CDR1 SGDLS and CDR2 YYNGEE. Trimming stripped 0 bases from V and 6 bases from J, with 13 bases between. Here the CDR3 reads CASSVATGGAEQYF. Here the CDR3 DNA reads TGTGCCAGCAGCGTAGCTACGGGTGGCGCCGAGCAGTACTTC.

There are a few counts of this clonotype. The chain links TRBV27 to TRBJ1-5; D remains ambiguous. The ends were cut back, 9 bases at V and 6 bases at J, with 0 bases in the middle. CDR1 is MNHEY, CDR2 SMNVEV, per germline (reference sequence). This CDR3 spans 8 amino acids. The CDR3 nucleotides are TGTGCCAGTCAGCCCCAGCATTTT. This gives the protein CASQPQHF.

This chain links TRBV19 with TRBJ2-7; D is ambiguous. Trimming stripped 5 bases from V and 5 bases from J, with 13 bases between. Germline V gives CDR1 LNHDA, CDR2 SQIVND (reference sequence). This CDR3 spans 13 amino acids. CDR3 protein: CASSGLIPDEQYF. For the CDR3, the DNA is TGTGCCAGTAGTGGTTTGATCCCCGACGAGCAGTACTTC.

This clonotype was found many times. This chain joins TRBV5-6 and TRBJ2-3, with 8 bases lining up with TRBD2. The V segment lost 1 base and the J segment 0 bases; nucleotides outside the gene matches: 7. CDR3 length: 17 amino acids. Germline assignment: CDR1 SGHDT and CDR2 YYEEEE. The CDR3 loop is CASSLRKRGISTDTQYF. CDR3 DNA: TGTGCCAGCAGCTTGCGAAAGCGGGGGATTAGCACAGATACGCAGTATTTT.

This clonotype was counted at least ten times. The genes are TRBV9 and TRBJ1-2, with 10 bases that match TRBD1. J gave up 5 bases and V 0 bases, and 7 bases lay outside the gene matches. The V gene's germline CDR1 is SGDLS and CDR2 YYNGEE. CDR3 length: 16 amino acids. CDR3 nucleotides: TGTGCCAGCAGCGTAGACGGCCCGGGACAGGGGTATGGCTACACCTTC. Its translation: CASSVDGPGQGYGYTF. Supplemented by reference TRBV9 and TRBJ1-2, the full variable domain reads DSGVTQTPKHLITATGQRVTLRCSPRSGDLSVYWYQQSLDQGLQFLIQYYNGEERAKGNILERFSAQQFPDLHSELNLSSLELGDSALYFCASSVDGPGQGYGYTFGSGTRLTVV.

This clonotype was counted at least ten times. The chain recombines TRBV6-2 or TRBV6-3 with TRBJ2-2; the D call may be TRBD1 or TRBD2 (5 bases each). V gave up 6 bases and J gave up 6 bases, with 11 bases separating them. The CDR3 sequence is 13 residues long. Germline V gene data show CDR1 as MNHEY and CDR2 as SVGEGT. CDR3 in DNA: TGTGCCAGCAGCTGGTGGGGGTCCGGGGAGCTGTTTTTT. Translation gives CASSWWGSGELFF.

This clonotype came up a few times. The chain links TRBV7-8 to TRBJ2-7; 8 bases are a match to TRBD1. Germline lookup yields CDR1 SGHVS and CDR2 FQNEAQ. Germline trimming cut 5 bases from V and 7 bases from J; bases unmatched to any gene: 7. The CDR3 sequence is 13 residues long. The chain's CDR3 is CASSPIRGQEQYF. CDR3 nucleotide sequence: TGTGCCAGCAGCCCTATCAGGGGGCAGGAGCAGTACTTC.

The rearrangement uses TRBV3-1 and TRBJ2-3, with D hard to call. This CDR3 region has 12 residues. Germline V lookup: CDR1 LGHDT, CDR2 YNNKEL (reference sequence). V lost 4 bases, J lost 5 bases, and 7 bases lay in between. The CDR3 reads CASSRTGDTQYF. CDR3 bases: TGTGCCAGCAGCCGCACGGGAGATACGCAGTATTTT.

The chain links TRBV6-5 to TRBJ1-6, with TRBD1 matching 9 bases. With 7 bases clipped from V and 4 bases from J, the junction kept 2 bases outside the gene matches. This CDR3 region has 14 residues. Germline values: CDR1 MNHEY, CDR2 SVGAGI. The CDR3 DNA is TGTGCCAGCACCGGACAGGGGTATAATTCACCCCTCCACTTT. Amino acids: CASTGQGYNSPLHF.